A selection of T cell receptor beta chains follows, all from one sample in a study of shared clonotypes between healthy human individuals. Measured with immunoSEQ multiplex PCR; TCRdb has only the in-frame clones, and not every one. The sample comprises some 650,000 clones, 97% of which are singletons, and around 0.06% rests with the top ten. The sequenced sample consisted of naive CD4+ T cells sorted from blood. The source of these receptors is a woman aged 30 to 39 in good health. The CDR3 runs from the conserved cysteine through the conserved F or W. D genes are given only for firm matches. The listing skips clone size in some rows; elsewhere it reads once, few, many or a size class.

clone_size j_call v_call d_call cdr3_aa cdr3_nt
NA TRBJ2-7 TRBV13 NA CASSEYEQYF TGTGCCAGCAGCGAATACGAGCAGTACTTC
NA TRBJ2-3 TRBV6-4 TRBD2 CASSPTSGSNTQYF TGTGCCAGCAGCCCGACTAGCGGGAGTAACACGCAGTATTTT
NA TRBJ1-2 TRBV5-1 NA CASSLGTGDGYTF TGCGCCAGCAGCTTGGGGACTGGAGATGGCTACACCTTC
NA TRBJ2-5 TRBV11-1 TRBD1 CASSLAGGHQETQYF TGTGCCAGCAGCTTAGCAGGGGGCCACCAAGAGACCCAGTACTTC
NA TRBJ2-1 TRBV15 NA CATSPRLESNEQFF TGTGCCACCAGCCCCCGTTTAGAATCCAATGAGCAGTTCTTC
NA TRBJ2-1 TRBV5-8 NA CASSLWGTAGNEQFF TGTGCCAGCAGCTTATGGGGGACCGCAGGCAATGAGCAGTTCTTC
NA TRBJ1-2 TRBV7-2 NA CASSRAEGGGHIGYTF TGTGCCAGCAGCAGGGCGGAGGGAGGGGGACACATAGGCTACACCTTC
once TRBJ2-2 TRBV5-1 NA CASSPGPANTGELFF TGCGCCAGCAGCCCGGGTCCGGCCAACACCGGGGAGCTGTTTTTT
NA TRBJ2-5 TRBV7-7 NA CASSLPGETQYF TGTGCCAGCAGCTTACCGGGGGAGACCCAGTACTTC
NA TRBJ2-7 TRBV25-1 NA CASSEYQAYEQYF TGTGCCAGCAGTGAATACCAAGCCTACGAGCAGTACTTC
NA TRBJ1-1 TRBV2 TRBD1 CASRRDRAVTEAFF TGTGCCAGCAGACGGGACAGGGCCGTCACTGAAGCTTTCTTT
once TRBJ2-7 TRBV4-1 NA CASSQDMGQGYEQYF TGCGCCAGCAGCCAAGATATGGGACAAGGTTACGAGCAGTACTTC
NA TRBJ1-2 TRBV6-5 NA CASSYQEGHGYGYTF TGTGCCAGCAGTTACCAGGAGGGACACGGCTATGGCTACACCTTC
NA TRBJ1-2 TRBV28 NA CASSLWVGIHTF TGTGCCAGCAGTTTATGGGTGGGGATCCACACCTTC
NA TRBJ1-5 TRBV4-1 NA CASSQDPGRRIYSNQPQHF TGCGCCAGCAGCCAAGACCCCGGACGCAGGATCTATAGCAATCAGCCCCAGCATTTT
once TRBJ1-3 TRBV9 NA CASSVDWGTGTTGNTIYF TGTGCCAGCAGCGTAGATTGGGGAACAGGGACCACGGGAAACACCATATATTTT
NA TRBJ1-4 TRBV2 NA CASSEAIRASNEKLFF TGTGCCAGCAGTGAAGCCATCAGGGCGTCGAATGAAAAACTGTTTTTT
NA TRBJ2-7 TRBV19 TRBD2 CASSVRAGGYEQYF TGTGCCAGTAGCGTCCGAGCGGGAGGCTACGAGCAGTACTTC
NA TRBJ1-5 TRBV2 NA CASNDRYSNQPQHF TGTGCCAGCAACGACAGGTATAGCAATCAGCCCCAGCATTTT
NA TRBJ2-3 TRBV5-1 NA CASRDGTYTQYF TGCGCCAGCAGGGACGGGACGTATACGCAGTATTTT
NA TRBJ1-3 TRBV6-1 NA CASRGLLSSGNTIYF TGTGCCAGCAGGGGACTTCTCAGCTCTGGAAACACCATATATTTT
NA TRBJ2-1 TRBV7-2 NA CASSPLQEGDEQFF TGTGCCAGCAGCCCACTACAGGAGGGAGATGAGCAGTTCTTC
NA TRBJ2-7 TRBV18 NA CASSPAGTLDYEQYF TGTGCCAGCTCACCCGCCGGGACATTAGACTACGAGCAGTACTTC
NA TRBJ2-7 TRBV7-8 NA CAIQRPGPYEQYF TGTGCCATCCAAAGACCCGGGCCCTACGAGCAGTACTTC
NA TRBJ2-2 TRBV18 NA CASSAGSTGELFF TGTGCCAGCTCAGCCGGGAGCACCGGGGAGCTGTTTTTT
NA TRBJ2-5 TRBV9 NA CASSVTGTSHQETQYF TGTGCCAGCAGCGTAACCGGGACAAGCCACCAAGAGACCCAGTACTTC
NA TRBJ2-1 TRBV5-1 NA CASTARAGDGYEQFF TGCGCCAGCACCGCAAGGGCCGGCGATGGGTATGAGCAGTTCTTC
NA TRBJ2-7 TRBV15 NA CATSQEYEQYF TGTGCCACCAGCCAAGAGTACGAGCAGTACTTC
NA TRBJ1-2 TRBV19 NA CASSIALTADGYTF TGTGCCAGTAGTATCGCTTTAACAGCTGATGGCTACACCTTC
NA TRBJ1-2 TRBV19 NA CASSIRKDGAYGYTF TGTGCCAGTAGTATCCGAAAGGACGGGGCCTATGGCTACACCTTC
NA TRBJ2-3 TRBV28 NA CASSLRGGSDTQYF TGTGCCAGCAGTTTGAGGGGAGGATCAGATACGCAGTATTTT
NA TRBJ2-5 TRBV5-1 TRBD2 CASTLASGRDQYF TGCGCCAGCACCCTGGCTAGCGGGAGGGATCAGTACTTC
NA TRBJ1-3 TRBV30 TRBD1 CAWNGQGANTIYF TGTGCCTGGAACGGACAGGGGGCGAACACCATATATTTT
NA TRBJ2-7 TRBV7-2 TRBD2 CASRRLANSHEQYF TGTGCCAGCAGGCGACTAGCAAATTCCCACGAGCAGTACTTC
NA TRBJ1-1 TRBV18 NA CASRWTEDTEAFF TGTGCCAGCAGATGGACGGAGGACACTGAAGCTTTCTTT
NA TRBJ2-7 TRBV5-5 NA CASSLPLGGQLYEQYF TGTGCCAGCAGCTTGCCCCTCGGGGGGCAACTCTACGAGCAGTACTTC
NA TRBJ1-2 TRBV10-1 TRBD1 CASSDGQGLINGYTF TGCGCCAGCAGTGACGGACAGGGACTCATAAATGGCTACACCTTC
NA TRBJ2-5 TRBV7-3 TRBD2 CASSFGKGTTIQETQYF TGTGCCAGCAGCTTCGGAAAAGGGACTACCATACAAGAGACCCAGTACTTC
NA TRBJ2-7 TRBV11-2 NA CASSRLLAEQYF TGTGCCAGCAGCCGCCTCCTGGCCGAGCAGTACTTC
NA TRBJ2-3 TRBV5-4 TRBD1 CASSLRQGVGDTQYF TGTGCCAGCAGCTTACGTCAGGGGGTCGGAGATACGCAGTATTTT
NA TRBJ2-7 TRBV28 TRBD1 CASSYSLGTGTGALYEQYF TGTGCCAGCAGTTACTCCCTTGGGACAGGGACAGGCGCCCTCTACGAGCAGTACTTC
NA TRBJ1-2 TRBV28 NA CASSSTGDYGYTF TGTGCCAGCAGTTCTACCGGGGACTATGGCTACACCTTC
NA TRBJ1-5 TRBV15 NA CATSRDAGNQPQHF TGTGCCACCAGCAGAGATGCGGGAAATCAGCCCCAGCATTTT
NA TRBJ2-7 TRBV6-4 TRBD1 CASSEGQGSEQYF TGTGCCAGCAGTGAAGGACAGGGCAGCGAGCAGTACTTC
NA TRBJ1-5 TRBV27 NA CASKLGLNQPQHF TGTGCCAGCAAGCTGGGACTCAATCAGCCCCAGCATTTT
NA TRBJ1-1 TRBV28 TRBD1 CASSIHSGPRQGALNTEAFF TGTGCCAGCAGTATCCATTCGGGCCCTCGACAGGGGGCTCTAAACACTGAAGCTTTCTTT
once TRBJ2-5 TRBV6-5 NA CATADRPEGAQYF TGTGCCACCGCCGACAGGCCCGAAGGGGCCCAGTACTTC
NA TRBJ2-3 TRBV7-9 NA CASSWFSGDTQYF TGTGCCAGCAGCTGGTTCTCTGGTGATACGCAGTATTTT
NA TRBJ1-1 TRBV2 TRBD1 CASSPRQGRWTEAFF TGTGCCAGCAGTCCCAGACAGGGGAGATGGACTGAAGCTTTCTTT
NA TRBJ2-1 TRBV4-2 TRBD2 CASSPTFGAGGPNEQFF TGTGCCAGCAGCCCCACCTTTGGAGCGGGAGGGCCCAATGAGCAGTTCTTC
NA TRBJ1-2 TRBV14 TRBD1 CASSPPGTGIEGYTF TGTGCCAGCAGCCCCCCTGGGACAGGGATAGAGGGCTACACCTTC
NA TRBJ2-5 TRBV18 NA CASSPTRQETQYF TGTGCCAGCTCACCAACCAGACAAGAGACCCAGTACTTC
NA TRBJ1-2 TRBV4-2 TRBD1 CASREQGFLYGYTF TGTGCCAGCAGAGAACAGGGGTTTCTCTATGGCTACACCTTC
NA TRBJ1-3 TRBV6-1 NA CASSERFRGFSGNTIYF TGTGCCAGCAGTGAACGGTTCCGGGGGTTCTCTGGAAACACCATATATTTT
once TRBJ2-3 TRBV5-1 TRBD1 CASSQTGADTQYF TGCGCCAGCAGCCAAACAGGGGCAGATACGCAGTATTTT
NA TRBJ2-2 TRBV6-6 NA CASSSAARRELFF TGTGCCAGCTCTTCAGCGGCGCGCAGGGAGCTGTTTTTT
NA TRBJ1-2 TRBV28 TRBD1 CASSQTGDGYGYTF TGTGCCAGCAGTCAGACAGGGGATGGGTATGGCTACACCTTC
NA TRBJ2-2 TRBV5-1 TRBD1 CASSLAKTGTGNTGELFF TGCGCCAGCAGCTTAGCGAAAACCGGGACAGGGAACACCGGGGAGCTGTTTTTT
once TRBJ2-2 TRBV9 TRBD1 CASSLGQGITGELFF TGTGCCAGCAGCCTGGGACAGGGAATCACCGGGGAGCTGTTTTTT